The sequence of this T cell receptor (beta chain) was determined in a study of blood T cells in healthy people across ages. General study points: The CMV status of each donor remained undetermined, and this could have confounded shifts in expanded clonotypes. Older age went with lower TCR beta diversity per million T cells, in a roughly linear way. Relative to aged donors, long-lived donors carried more naive CD4+ cells and displayed higher diversity.

Researchers isolated at least 7 million PBMCs per sample. Alongside a J-beta primer mix, a sample-barcoded 5' primer served in a second PCR lasting about 6 to 12 cycles. TCRdb used MiXCR to reprocess the 5' RACE reads, holding one entry per CDR3 protein. The table includes roughly 1,700,000 distinct CDR3 sequences, roughly 27% detected once. The sample holds many counts of this clonotype. Its target is not known. CDR1 is MDHEN and CDR2 is SYDVKM in the germline V gene. V shed 8 bases and J shed 3 bases, with 14 bases lying between them. The CDR3 contains 14 residues. The TCR comes from a woman aged 30 to 39 in good health. The rearrangement uses TRBV28 and TRBJ1-5; TRBD1 might be the D (5 bases). Sequenced material: blood. The CDR3 spells CASSNGGDNQPQHF. As DNA, the CDR3 is TGTGCCAGCTCAAACGGGGGGGACAATCAGCCCCAGCATTTT.